The 25 T cell receptor beta chains in this list originate from one sample, sequenced in a study of T-cell memory formation after mild COVID-19. TCRdb reprocessed the 5' RACE reads with MiXCR, giving one entry per CDR3 protein. Among a few hundred thousand distinct CDR3 sequences, roughly 21% were seen once, and the ten largest hold roughly 9.1%. Input material: PBMCs or a T cell subset sorted from them (not recorded which). These receptors originate from an adult woman who had mild COVID-19 (a few samples of this study predate the infection). Cell type and time point are not known.

Here the CDR3 DNA reads TGTGCCAGCAGCCCGAGGACTAGCTATACGCAGTATTTT. Translating gives CASSPRTSYTQYF. This rearrangement joins TRBV7-9 to TRBJ2-3; TRBD2 agrees at 8 bases. The CDR3 extends over 13 amino acids. Germline assignment: CDR1 SEHNR and CDR2 FQNEAQ (reference sequence). With 5 bases clipped from V and 7 bases from J, the junction kept 5 bases outside the gene matches.

The CDR3 DNA follows: TGCGCCAGCAGCTTCCTAGCGGGGGAGCAGTACTTC. Protein product: CASSFLAGEQYF. The genes are TRBV5-1 and TRBJ2-7, with 9 bases identical to TRBD2. V shed 2 bases and J 7 bases; nucleotides not matched to a gene: 1. Germline values: CDR1 SGHRS, CDR2 YFSETQ. This CDR3 comprises 12 residues. Complete variable domain (other parts from reference TRBV5-1 and TRBJ2-7): KAGVTQTPRYLIKTRGQQVTLSCSPISGHRSVSWYQQTPGQGLQFLFEYFSETQRNKGNFPGRFSGRQFSNSRSEMNVSTLELGDSALYLCASSFLAGEQYFGPGTRLTVT.

This clonotype was detected only once. The chain carries TRBV3-1 and TRBJ2-7; TRBD1 matches 10 bases. The V gene's germline CDR1 is LGHDT and CDR2 YNNKEL (reference sequence). J lost 2 bases, V lost 4 bases, and 8 bases had no gene match. CDR3 length: 16 residues. CDR3 region: CASSPRQGAIPYEQYF. CDR3 DNA sequence: TGTGCCAGCAGCCCCCGACAGGGGGCGATCCCCTACGAGCAGTACTTC.

The chain employs TRBV2 and TRBJ2-3; maybe TRBD1 (6 bases). CDR3 length equals 16 residues. Germline loops: CDR1 SNHLY, CDR2 FYNNEI. With 4 bases removed from V and 0 bases from J, the gap between germline ends came to 14 bases. As DNA, the CDR3 is TGTGCCAGCAGTGGGAACAGGGCATCGAGCACAGATACGCAGTATTTT. Its translation is CASSGNRASSTDTQYF.

This clonotype showed up just a few times. The chain has TRBV6-1 and TRBJ1-2; D uncertain. Germline V gene sequence: CDR1 MNHNS, CDR2 SASEGT. V lost 2 bases to trimming and J lost 5 bases, with 12 bases between them. The CDR3 covers 14 residues. The CDR3 region has the DNA TGTGCCAGCAGTGAACTCGTCCCCTTGTATGGCTACACCTTC. It codes for CASSELVPLYGYTF.

This rearrangement joins TRBV3-1 to TRBJ2-2; 9 bases are a match to TRBD2. Germline loops: CDR1 LGHDT, CDR2 YNNKEL (reference sequence). This CDR3 has 16 amino acids. The V gene end was trimmed by 0 bases and the J gene end by 4 bases; junction bases not matched to a gene: 3. Here the CDR3 DNA reads TGTGCCAGCAGCCAAGAACTAGCGGGTTCCACCGGGGAGCTGTTTTTT. Translated: CASSQELAGSTGELFF.

The gene calls are TRBV7-3 and TRBJ1-5; D remains unclear. V was clipped by 5 bases and J by 0 bases, with 14 bases between them. Germline loops: CDR1 SGHTA, CDR2 FQGTGA. This CDR3 is 16 amino acids long. This chain's CDR3 is CASSRRRPDSNQPQHF. CDR3 nucleotide sequence: TGTGCCAGCAGCCGGAGGAGGCCAGATAGCAATCAGCCCCAGCATTTT.

V is TRBV9 and J is TRBJ2-5, with D unclear. CDR1 SGDLS and CDR2 YYNGEE come from the germline V gene. The CDR3 covers 14 residues. V dropped 0 bases and J dropped 0 bases, with 6 bases sitting between them. CDR3 residues: CASSVVDYQETQYF. The CDR3 nucleotides are TGTGCCAGCAGCGTAGTAGACTACCAAGAGACCCAGTACTTC.

V and J are TRBV7-9 and TRBJ1-2; weak D call: TRBD1 (6 bases). The CDR3 has 16 residues. The V end was cut by 0 bases, the J end by 6 bases, with 17 bases between. Looked up from germline, CDR1 is SEHNR and CDR2 is FQNEAQ (reference sequence). The CDR3, as DNA: TGTGCCAGCAGCTTAGCCATGAGGGCAGGGGACAATGGCTACACCTTC. It codes for CASSLAMRAGDNGYTF.

This chain connects TRBV29-1 to TRBJ2-1; D is undetermined. Germline loops: CDR1 SQVTM, CDR2 ANQGSEA. V was shortened by 7 bases and J by 4 bases, with 11 bases between the two germline ends. The CDR3 covers 12 residues. CDR3 residues: CSATDPYNEQFF. For the CDR3, the DNA is TGCAGCGCCACCGACCCATACAATGAGCAGTTCTTC.

V gene TRBV29-1 combines with J gene TRBJ2-1; unclear D gene. The CDR3 runs to 10 residues. Germline V gene data show CDR1 as SQVTM and CDR2 as ANQGSEA. V lost 4 bases, J lost 9 bases, and 7 bases lay in between. CDR3 region: CSVGAFEQFF. The DNA for the CDR3 is TGCAGCGTTGGAGCCTTTGAGCAGTTCTTC.

A few counts support this clonotype. The chain links TRBV7-3 to TRBJ2-2; tentatively, D is TRBD2 (6 bases). Germline CDR1 SGHTA, CDR2 FQGTGA. The CDR3 spans 16 residues. Trimming removed 5 bases at V and 1 base at J, with 14 bases between. The CDR3 DNA follows: TGTGCCAGCAGCCCCCGTGGGGGAGGGAACACCGGGGAGCTGTTTTTT. Its protein product is CASSPRGGGNTGELFF.

The chain recombines TRBV7-9 with TRBJ2-2, with 9 bases matching TRBD1. This CDR3 is built from 15 residues. CDR1 is SEHNR and CDR2 is FQNEAQ in the germline V gene (reference sequence). With 1 base clipped from V and 5 bases from J, the junction kept 2 bases outside the gene matches. The CDR3 loop reads CASSLGGTGTGELFF. CDR3 in DNA: TGTGCCAGCAGCTTAGGCGGGACAGGGACCGGGGAGCTGTTTTTT.

The chain uses TRBV9 and TRBJ2-3; possibly TRBD2 for D (6 bases). This CDR3 is 16 amino acids long. The V gene lost 0 bases and the J gene lost 1 base, with 12 bases spanning the gap. Germline V CDR1 and CDR2: SGDLS, YYNGEE. As DNA, the CDR3 is TGTGCCAGCAGCGTAGCTACTGCGGGACGCACAGATACGCAGTATTTT. Translated, it gives CASSVATAGRTDTQYF.

This clonotype was seen many times. V usage is TRBV5-4 and J usage is TRBJ2-1; TRBD2 is a possible D gene (7 bases). Germline assignment: CDR1 SGHNT and CDR2 YYREEE (reference sequence). Trimming took 7 bases from V and 5 from J, leaving 13 bases between them. The CDR3 extends over 13 amino acids. CDR3: CASGGGLDNEQFF. DNA of the CDR3: TGTGCCAGCGGGGGGGGCCTCGACAATGAGCAGTTCTTC.

This clonotype showed up just a few times. This chain links TRBV13 with TRBJ1-1, with 7 bases that match TRBD1. There are 14 residues in the CDR3. CDR1 PRHDT and CDR2 FYEKMQ come from the germline V gene (reference sequence). V was pared by 4 bases and J by 8 bases, with 10 bases of the junction left unmatched. The CDR3 region is CASSSKTETGEAFF. The CDR3 DNA follows: TGTGCCAGCAGCTCAAAGACCGAGACAGGGGAAGCTTTCTTT.

V and J are TRBV12-3 or TRBV12-4 and TRBJ1-1; D is undetermined. CDR3 size: 15 residues. V was clipped by 3 bases and J by 0 bases, with 11 bases between them. The CDR3 is CASSFMGRVNTEAFF. The CDR3 bases are TGTGCCAGCAGTTTTATGGGGAGAGTGAACACTGAAGCTTTCTTT.

The rearrangement joins TRBV20-1 to TRBJ2-1; 7 bases map to TRBD2. Germline CDR1 and CDR2: DFQATT and SNEGSKA (reference sequence). V lost 2 bases, J lost 5 bases, and 6 bases stayed unmatched. CDR3 length: 14 residues. CDR3 protein: CSARYAGVDNEQFF. Written as DNA, the CDR3 is TGCAGTGCTAGATATGCGGGAGTTGACAATGAGCAGTTCTTC.

The rearrangement uses TRBV7-9 and TRBJ1-1; D unclear. CDR3 length: 14 amino acids. The germline V and J ends were trimmed by 1 base and 1 base, with 7 bases remaining between them. Germline-derived CDR1 and CDR2 are SEHNR and FQNEAQ (reference sequence). As DNA, the CDR3 is TGTGCCAGCAGCTTAGGGATTTCGAACACTGAAGCTTTCTTT. It codes for CASSLGISNTEAFF.

This clonotype was seen only a few times. CDR3 coding DNA: TGTGCCAGCACAGATATCAATCAGCCCCAGCATTTT. Translated, it gives CASTDINQPQHF. The J gene is TRBJ1-5, the V gene TRBV12-3 or TRBV12-4; D gene uncertain. Trimming took off 7 bases at V and 3 bases at J, with 7 bases between the two ends. The CDR3 covers 12 residues.

Comments on this clonotype: Given a much more abundant clone one base away, this may be a read error. This chain joins TRBV3-1 and TRBJ2-2, with D possibly TRBD1 on 6 matching bases. V was trimmed by 6 bases and J by 5 bases, leaving 10 bases between them. This CDR3 region has 13 residues. Germline V gives CDR1 LGHDT, CDR2 YNNKEL (reference sequence). The CDR3 DNA follows: TGTGCCAGCAGGCACCAGGGGACCGGGGAGCTGTTTTTT. It codes for CASRHQGTGELFF.

This sequence joins TRBV5-1 and TRBJ1-1; D may be TRBD1 (5 bases). CDR1 SGHRS and CDR2 YFSETQ come from the germline V gene. Trimming cost V 4 bases and J 4 bases, with 17 bases left between them. CDR3 length equals 15 residues. The CDR3 loop is CASSPASGTGTEAFF. DNA for the CDR3: TGCGCCAGCAGCCCCGCATCAGGGACGGGCACTGAAGCTTTCTTT. Full variable domain (rest looked up from reference TRBV5-1 and TRBJ1-1): KAGVTQTPRYLIKTRGQQVTLSCSPISGHRSVSWYQQTPGQGLQFLFEYFSETQRNKGNFPGRFSGRQFSNSRSEMNVSTLELGDSALYLCASSPASGTGTEAFFGQGTRLTVV.

In its sample, this clonotype was seen a few times. The chain links TRBV4-2 to TRBJ1-1, with 7 bases fitting TRBD1. V trimming: 0 bases; J trimming: 1 base; junction bases outside the gene matches: 11. This CDR3 has 18 residues. CDR1 is LGHNA, CDR2 YNFKEQ, per germline. The CDR3 region has the DNA TGTGCCAGCAGCCAAGATTCCACAGGGGCAATTGGGAACACTGAAGCTTTCTTT. As protein: CASSQDSTGAIGNTEAFF.

J is TRBJ1-2 and V is TRBV9, with D possibly TRBD1 on 5 matching bases. The CDR3 is 15 amino acids. Trimming took off 3 bases at V and 9 bases at J, with 21 bases between the two ends. Germline V lookup: CDR1 SGDLS, CDR2 YYNGEE. Here the CDR3 DNA reads TGTGCCAGCAGCGCCTTTTGGGACGCTACATCCCGCTACACCTTC. Amino acid sequence: CASSAFWDATSRYTF.

The chain carries TRBV12-3 or TRBV12-4 and TRBJ2-2; 9 bases fit TRBD2. The V gene end was trimmed by 3 bases and the J gene end by 3 bases; junction bases not matched to a gene: 8. The CDR3 has 17 residues. The CDR3 loop is CASSFPLTSGDTGELFF. CDR3 bases: TGTGCCAGCAGTTTCCCCCTGACTAGCGGAGACACCGGGGAGCTGTTTTTT.